Below, 24 T cell receptor beta chains from the same sample are listed, as sequenced in a study of T cells in Graves' hyperthyroidism and ophthalmopathy. What was amplified from RNA transcripts were TCR beta CDR3 regions. Primed by the HTBI set, a first-round RT-PCR was run on the TCR CDR3. Each CDR3 protein is one row after TCRdb ran MiXCR on the multiplex PCR reads. The table lists about half a million distinct CDR3 sequences, less than 25% of them singletons. Sequencing was carried out using blood. The origin of the receptors is a man aged 18 to 30 with Graves' hyperthyroidism.

This clonotype was recorded many times. This chain joins TRBV13 and TRBJ2-2; 9 bases are a match to TRBD1. Germline CDR1 reads PRHDT; CDR2 reads FYEKMQ (reference sequence). There are 16 residues in the CDR3. V lost 5 bases to trimming and J lost 3 bases; unmatched junction nucleotides: 7. The CDR3, as DNA: TGTGCCAGCAGCACTTGGACAGGGGTACACACCGGGGAGCTGTTTTTT. It codes for CASSTWTGVHTGELFF.

This clonotype was counted between two and nine times. The junction does not match germline at one end; this may be a read error. The chain links TRBV6-5 to TRBJ2-7; 12 nucleotides align to TRBD1. CDR1 and CDR2 from the germline V gene are MNHEY and SVGAGI. This CDR3 region has 15 residues. The CDR3 nucleotides are TGCGCCAGCAGCTACCCGGGACAGGGGGCGTACGAGCAGTACTTC. Protein sequence: CASSYPGQGAYEQYF.

Ten or more counts support this clonotype. The DNA of the CDR3 is TGTGCCAGCAGTTACTCCGGGGCCGGGGGTACCTACGAGCAGTACTTC. Translated, it gives CASSYSGAGGTYEQYF. The V call is TRBV6-5, the J call TRBJ2-7; weak D call: TRBD2 (6 bases). The length of the CDR3 is 16 residues. CDR1 is MNHEY and CDR2 is SVGAGI in the germline V gene. V was cut by 0 bases and J by 2 bases, with 14 bases left in between.

This clonotype was recorded many times. This sequence joins TRBV9 and TRBJ1-3; D ambiguous. This CDR3 is built from 13 residues. Looked up from germline, CDR1 is SGDLS and CDR2 is YYNGEE. The germline V and J ends were trimmed by 0 bases and 4 bases, with 5 bases remaining between them. This CDR3 reads CASSVGPGNTIYF. The CDR3 DNA reads TGTGCCAGCAGCGTAGGACCGGGAAACACCATATATTTT.

In this sample, this clonotype turned up once. The genes are TRBV27 and TRBJ1-5; maybe TRBD1 (5 bases). This CDR3 is 15 amino acids long. V was shortened by 8 bases and J by 11 bases, with 25 bases between the two germline ends. Germline V lookup: CDR1 MNHEY, CDR2 SMNVEV (reference sequence). The CDR3 sequence: CASGDPGTRRRAQHF. CDR3 coding DNA: TGTGCCAGCGGGGATCCGGGGACCCGGAGGAGGGCCCAGCATTTT.

This clonotype was counted ten times or more. The chain couples TRBV6-5 to TRBJ2-7, with D uncertain. The CDR3 sequence is 17 residues long. In germline, CDR1 is MNHEY, CDR2 SVGAGI. V lost 2 bases and J 0 bases, leaving 17 bases between the germline ends. The CDR3 sequence: CASSYNIYTASSYEQYF. The CDR3 region has the DNA TGTGCCAGCAGTTACAACATTTATACAGCGAGCTCCTACGAGCAGTACTTC.

In this sample, this clonotype turned up a few times. The J gene is TRBJ2-5, the V gene TRBV4-1, with D possibly being TRBD2 (6 bases). The V gene's germline CDR1 is MGHRA and CDR2 YSYEKL. V lost 6 bases and J lost 2, with 28 bases in between. This CDR3 spans 19 amino acids. The CDR3 spells CASSHDFQKTAGIQETQYF. The CDR3 nucleotides are TGCGCCAGCAGTCACGATTTCCAAAAGACGGCGGGGATACAAGAGACCCAGTACTTC.

The table lists this clonotype with a count of one. V and J are TRBV6-1 and TRBJ2-5; TRBD1 aligns across 7 bases. J lost 2 bases, V lost 5 bases, and 5 bases had no gene match. Per germline, CDR1 MNHNS and CDR2 SASEGT. CDR3 size: 14 residues. The chain's CDR3 is CASSRQGRQETQYF. CDR3 in DNA: TGTGCCAGCAGTCGACAGGGTCGGCAAGAGACCCAGTACTTC.

In its sample, this clonotype was seen many times. The J gene is TRBJ1-5, the V gene TRBV7-9; maybe TRBD1 (5 bases). Germline V gene data show CDR1 as SEHNR and CDR2 as FQNEAQ (reference sequence). V was cut by 5 bases and J by 4 bases, with 9 bases left in between. The length of the CDR3 is 13 residues. CDR3 protein: CASSVGPNQPQHF. The CDR3, as DNA: TGTGCCAGCAGCGTGGGACCTAATCAGCCCCAGCATTTT.

This chain links TRBV6-1 with TRBJ1-2, with D maybe TRBD1 (6 bases). The V and J ends lost 8 bases and 7 bases respectively, with 14 bases between them. This CDR3 has 12 amino acids. CDR1 is MNHNS and CDR2 is SASEGT in the germline V gene. The CDR3: CASEGHYFGYTF. CDR3 DNA sequence: TGTGCCAGCGAGGGACATTATTTTGGCTACACCTTC.

This clonotype was observed many times. The rearrangement links TRBV29-1 to TRBJ1-2; 9 positions match TRBD1. The length of the CDR3 is 14 residues. Germline V gene lookup returns CDR1 SQVTM and CDR2 ANQGSEA. Unmatched junction bases numbered 4, after V lost 3 bases and J lost 2 bases. CDR3 DNA: TGCAGCGTTGAGGATGGACAGGGGAACTATGGCTACACCTTC. Translated: CSVEDGQGNYGYTF.

This clonotype was counted at least ten times. This sequence joins TRBV6-1 and TRBJ1-1; 7 bases fit TRBD1. With V trimmed by 5 bases and J by 0 bases, 6 bases remained unmatched. This CDR3 is 15 amino acids long. CDR1 and CDR2 from the germline V gene are MNHNS and SASEGT. CDR3: CASSQQGKVNTEAFF. CDR3 coding DNA: TGTGCCAGCAGTCAACAGGGGAAGGTGAACACTGAAGCTTTCTTT.

This chain connects TRBV20-1 to TRBJ1-1; perhaps TRBD1 as D (5 bases). This CDR3 comprises 12 residues. CDR1 is DFQATT and CDR2 is SNEGSKA in the germline V gene (reference sequence). Between the trimmed V and J ends, which lost 0 bases and 9 bases, there was a span of 11 bases. DNA of the CDR3: TGCAGTGCTAGAGAGGGGGGGGGGAAAGCTTTCTTT. Its protein is CSAREGGGKAFF.

This clonotype was found many times. V is TRBV10-3 and J is TRBJ1-5; 10 bases are shared with TRBD1. Losses at the gene ends were 6 bases for V and 5 bases for J; bases not matched to a gene: 16. The CDR3 has 18 residues. The V gene's germline CDR1 is ENHRY and CDR2 SYGVKD. The CDR3 DNA follows: TGTGCCATCAGGGAGACAGGGGGCACCGTTTCGGTCCATCAGCCCCAGCATTTT. Amino acid sequence: CAIRETGGTVSVHQPQHF.

This clonotype came up a few times. The rearrangement links TRBV12-3 or TRBV12-4 to TRBJ2-7; TRBD1 aligns across 9 bases. The CDR3 runs 16 residues. J lost 4 bases, V lost 8 bases, and 15 bases had no gene match. CDR3 sequence reads: CASGSIFGTGPYEQYF. In nucleotides, the CDR3 is TGTGCCAGCGGATCCATTTTCGGGACAGGGCCATACGAGCAGTACTTC.

This clonotype was counted between two and nine times. This rearrangement joins TRBV7-2 to TRBJ2-4; weak D call: TRBD2 (6 bases). The V end was cut by 1 base, the J end by 7 bases, with 14 bases between. The length of the CDR3 is 15 residues. CDR1 is SGHTA and CDR2 is FQGNSA in the germline V gene. CDR3 sequence (DNA): TGTGCCAGCAGCTTAGACGTTGCGGGGCGGAACATTCAGTACTTC. It encodes CASSLDVAGRNIQYF.

The J gene is TRBJ1-5, the V gene TRBV4-1; D is undetermined. In germline, CDR1 is MGHRA, CDR2 YSYEKL. V was shortened by 3 bases and J by 5 bases, with 14 bases between the two germline ends. CDR3 size: 15 residues. Here the CDR3 DNA reads TGCGCCAGCAGCCAGGATGACGCCCTTCATCAGCCCCAGCATTTT. Its protein product is CASSQDDALHQPQHF.

This clonotype occurred many times. V is TRBV28 and J is TRBJ2-7; TRBD1 matches 10 bases. Germline CDR1 is MDHEN and CDR2 is SYDVKM. The CDR3 is 15 residues long. V lost 7 bases, J lost 2 bases, and 8 bases stayed unmatched. The CDR3 sequence is CASTDPGTGAYEQYF. The CDR3 region has the DNA TGTGCCAGCACCGACCCCGGGACAGGGGCCTACGAGCAGTACTTC.

The sample holds a few counts of this clonotype. Given a much more abundant clone one base away, this may be a read error. V and J are TRBV20-1 and TRBJ1-5; D not resolved. The CDR3 length is 13 residues. CDR1 is DFQATT, CDR2 SNEGSKA, per germline (reference sequence). The germline V and J ends were trimmed by 4 bases and 5 bases, with 12 bases remaining between them. CDR3 bases: TGCAGTGCTAAGGTCCAGAGGGATCAGCCCCAGCATTTT. Its protein is CSAKVQRDQPQHF.

This clonotype was seen a few times. The CDR3 region has the DNA TGCGCCAGCAGCCCAAGCCCCCAATCCGGTGATACGCAGTATTTT. Amino acid sequence: CASSPSPQSGDTQYF. The chain employs TRBV4-1 and TRBJ2-3, with D uncertain. V was cut by 4 bases and J by 6 bases, with 17 bases left in between. The CDR3 runs to 15 residues. Germline CDR1 MGHRA, CDR2 YSYEKL.

The rearrangement uses TRBV20-1 and TRBJ2-5, with TRBD2 matching over 8 bases. CDR1 DFQATT and CDR2 SNEGSKA come from the germline V gene (reference sequence). V gave up 0 bases and J gave up 2 bases; unmatched junction bases: 11. The CDR3 extends over 17 amino acids. CDR3 residues: CSARDIMRSSGQETQYF. CDR3 in DNA: TGCAGTGCTAGAGATATCATGCGGTCTAGCGGGCAAGAGACCCAGTACTTC.

In its sample, this clonotype was seen many times. The chain couples TRBV12-3 or TRBV12-4 to TRBJ2-7; 10 positions match TRBD1. With V trimmed by 7 bases and J by 5 bases, 8 bases remained unmatched. This CDR3 region has 14 residues. The CDR3 region is CASTKGQGINEQYF. CDR3 DNA: TGTGCCAGCACCAAGGGACAGGGGATCAACGAGCAGTACTTC.

In this sample, this clonotype turned up many times. The rearrangement links TRBV6-1 to TRBJ1-5; D unclear. The length of the CDR3 is 15 residues. CDR1 and CDR2 (germline): MNHNS, SASEGT. V lost 3 bases and J 0 bases, leaving 9 bases between the germline ends. CDR3 sequence: CASSEGSDSNQPQHF. Written as DNA, the CDR3 is TGTGCCAGCAGTGAGGGTTCCGATAGCAATCAGCCCCAGCATTTT.

A note on this clonotype: A read error may be the cause here, since a much bigger clone is one base away. This chain links TRBV12-3 or TRBV12-4 with TRBJ2-2; a possible D gene is TRBD2 (5 bases). V lost 4 bases and J lost 4, with 16 bases in between. This CDR3 is built from 16 residues. The CDR3 bases are TGTGCCAGCAGTTCCTCGCGGGCGAGTAGCACCGGGGAGCTGTTTTTT. Translation gives CASSSSRASSTGELFF.